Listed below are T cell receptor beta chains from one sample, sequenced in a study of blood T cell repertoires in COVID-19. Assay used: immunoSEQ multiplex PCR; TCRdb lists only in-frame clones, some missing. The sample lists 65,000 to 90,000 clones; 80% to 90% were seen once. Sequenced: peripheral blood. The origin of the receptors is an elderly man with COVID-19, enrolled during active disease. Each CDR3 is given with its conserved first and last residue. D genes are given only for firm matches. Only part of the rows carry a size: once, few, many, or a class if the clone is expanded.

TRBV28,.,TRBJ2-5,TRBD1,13,TGTGCCAGCAGTGTAGGGGGCCGCGAGACCCAGTACTTC,CASSVGGRETQYF
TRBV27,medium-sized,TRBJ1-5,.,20,TGTGCCAGCAGTTCGACAAAGATCCCCGACAGTGACCTTAGCAATCAGCCCCAGCATTTT,CASSSTKIPDSDLSNQPQHF
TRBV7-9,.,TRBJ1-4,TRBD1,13,TGTGCCAGCAGCTTGGGACAGGGTGAAAAACTGTTTTTT,CASSLGQGEKLFF
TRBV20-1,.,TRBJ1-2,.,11,TGCAGTGCTAGGACCAGGAAGAGCTACACCTTC,CSARTRKSYTF
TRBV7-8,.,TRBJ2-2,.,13,TGTGCCAGCAGCTTAGTAGCGACCGGGGAGCTGTTTTTT,CASSLVATGELFF
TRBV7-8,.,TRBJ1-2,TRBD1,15,TGTGCCAGCAGCCCAATCTGGGACAGTAGCTATGGCTACACCTTC,CASSPIWDSSYGYTF
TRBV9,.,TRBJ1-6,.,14,TGTGCCAGCAGCGTAGCAGGGGATAATTCACCCCTCCACTTT,CASSVAGDNSPLHF
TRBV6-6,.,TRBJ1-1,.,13,TGTGCCAGCAGTTACCGAGGGAATCCCGAAGCTTTCTTT,CASSYRGNPEAFF
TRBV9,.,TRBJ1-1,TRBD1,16,TGTGCCAGCAGCCCATGGGGGGACAGGGGGAACACTGAAGCTTTCTTT,CASSPWGDRGNTEAFF
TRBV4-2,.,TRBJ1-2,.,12,TGTGCCAGCAGCCAAGACAGGGGCGGCTACACCTTC,CASSQDRGGYTF
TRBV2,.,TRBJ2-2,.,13,TGTGCCAGCAGTGAGGAGGGTTCCGGGGAGCTGTTTTTT,CASSEEGSGELFF
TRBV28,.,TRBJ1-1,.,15,TGTGCCACCGTTGCGGAGGCCCTAATGAACACTGAAGCTTTCTTT,CATVAEALMNTEAFF
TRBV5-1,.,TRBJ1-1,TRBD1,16,TGCGCCAGCACACTCAACGGGGACAGCCGGAACACTGAAGCTTTCTTT,CASTLNGDSRNTEAFF
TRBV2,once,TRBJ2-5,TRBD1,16,TGTGCCAGCAGGGTAGGACAGGGGGGTCTACAAGAGACCCAGTACTTC,CASRVGQGGLQETQYF
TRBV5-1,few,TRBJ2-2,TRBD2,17,TGCGCCAGCAGCCGCGGACTAGGGACTAGCGGGCCTCTGGAGCTGTTTTTT,CASSRGLGTSGPLELFF
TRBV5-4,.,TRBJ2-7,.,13,TGTGCCAGCAGCCGCTACGAAGCGAGCGAGCAGTACTTC,CASSRYEASEQYF
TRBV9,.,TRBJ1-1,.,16,TGTGCCAGCAGCGTAGGTCTGGCCATGGCGGGCACTGAAGCTTTCTTT,CASSVGLAMAGTEAFF
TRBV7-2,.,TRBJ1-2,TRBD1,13,TGTGCCAGCAGCCGGGACAGGGTCCCTGGCTACACCTTC,CASSRDRVPGYTF
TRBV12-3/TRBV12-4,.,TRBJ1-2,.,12,TGTGCCAGCAGCTTGAGGAACTATGGCTACACCTTC,CASSLRNYGYTF
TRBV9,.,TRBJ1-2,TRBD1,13,TGTGCCAGCAGCGACGACAGGGTACGTGGCTACACCTTC,CASSDDRVRGYTF
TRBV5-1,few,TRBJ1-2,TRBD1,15,TGCGCCAGCAGCTTGGGGGACAGGAGACTTTATGGCTACACCTTC,CASSLGDRRLYGYTF
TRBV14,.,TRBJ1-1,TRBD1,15,TGTGCCAGCAGCCAAGGGCGGACAGGGTGGCCCGAAGCTTTCTTT,CASSQGRTGWPEAFF
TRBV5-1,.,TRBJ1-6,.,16,TGCGCCAGCAGCTTGGGACAGGCCGATGGTAATTCACCCCTCCACTTT,CASSLGQADGNSPLHF
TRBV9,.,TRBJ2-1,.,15,TGTGCCAGCAGCGTAGGGGGGACACCCTCCAATGAGCAGTTCTTC,CASSVGGTPSNEQFF
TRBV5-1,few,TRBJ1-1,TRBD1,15,TGCGCCAGCAGATTTGGACAGGGGGGTAACACTGAAGCTTTCTTT,CASRFGQGGNTEAFF
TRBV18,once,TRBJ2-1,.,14,TGTGCCAGCTCCACAAGCTCGGGTTACAATGAGCAGTTCTTC,CASSTSSGYNEQFF
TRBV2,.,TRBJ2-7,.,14,TGTGCCAGCACCGGAGGGACAGAAGCCTACGAGCAGTACTTC,CASTGGTEAYEQYF
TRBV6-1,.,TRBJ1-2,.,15,TGTGCCAGCAGTGAGCTTGGGGGAGGTAACTATGGCTACACCTTC,CASSELGGGNYGYTF
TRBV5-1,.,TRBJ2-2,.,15,TGCGCCAGCAGAGGGGGGACAGCGAACACCGGGGAGCTGTTTTTT,CASRGGTANTGELFF
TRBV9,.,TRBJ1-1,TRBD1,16,TGTGCCAGCAGCAAAACAGGGGGGCGAGGGAACACTGAAGCTTTCTTT,CASSKTGGRGNTEAFF
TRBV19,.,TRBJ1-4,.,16,TGTGCCAGTAGTGTGCTGACAGGTACAACTAATGAAAAACTGTTTTTT,CASSVLTGTTNEKLFF
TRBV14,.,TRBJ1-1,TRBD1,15,TGTGCCAGCAGTCGGACAGGGGGCGCGGGAACTGAAGCTTTCTTT,CASSRTGGAGTEAFF
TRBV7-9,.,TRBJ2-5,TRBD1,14,TGTGCCAGCAGCATAGGGACAGGGAAAGAGACCCAGTACTTC,CASSIGTGKETQYF
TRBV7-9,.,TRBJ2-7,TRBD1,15,TGTGCCAGCAGCTTAGCGGGGACAGGGGGGAACGAGCAGTACTTC,CASSLAGTGGNEQYF
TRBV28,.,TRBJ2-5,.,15,TGTGCCAGCAGTTTAGCAGGGGACCCCCAAGAGACCCAGTACTTC,CASSLAGDPQETQYF
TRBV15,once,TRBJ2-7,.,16,TGTGCCACCAGCAGAGAAGGCCGGGTCGTCCCCTACGAGCAGTACTTC,CATSREGRVVPYEQYF
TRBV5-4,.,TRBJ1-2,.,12,TGTGCCAGCAGCTTGACAGGGAATGGCTACACCTTC,CASSLTGNGYTF
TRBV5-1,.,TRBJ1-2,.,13,TGCGCCAGCAGCTGGGAGGGAGAGGATGGCTACACCTTC,CASSWEGEDGYTF
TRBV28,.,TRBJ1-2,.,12,TGTGCCAGCAGCCTCCGGGGCTATGGCTACACCTTC,CASSLRGYGYTF
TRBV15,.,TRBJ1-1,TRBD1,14,TGTGCCACCAGCAGGAAGGGACAGGGATCTGAAGCTTTCTTT,CATSRKGQGSEAFF
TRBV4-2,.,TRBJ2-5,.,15,TGTGCCAGCAGCCAAGATCAGGGATTCCAAGAGACCCAGTACTTC,CASSQDQGFQETQYF
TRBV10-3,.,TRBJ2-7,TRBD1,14,TGTGCCATCGGGGGACAGGGAGCGTCCTACGAGCAGTACTTC,CAIGGQGASYEQYF
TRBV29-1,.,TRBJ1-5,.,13,TGCAGCGCCGCCGGGACGGCGGGACAGCCCCAGCATTTT,CSAAGTAGQPQHF
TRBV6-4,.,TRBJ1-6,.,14,TGTGCCAGCAGTGCCGGACTGTATAATTCACCCCTCCACTTT,CASSAGLYNSPLHF
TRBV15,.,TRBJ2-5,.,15,TGTGCCACCAGCAGAGAGAACAGCTACCAAGAGACCCAGTACTTC,CATSRENSYQETQYF
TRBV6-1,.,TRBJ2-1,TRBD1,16,TGTGCCAGCAGTGTACCCCGGACAGGGAGCAACAATGAGCAGTTCTTC,CASSVPRTGSNNEQFF
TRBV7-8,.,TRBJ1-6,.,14,TGTGCCAGCCAGTGGAGCTCCTATAATTCACCCCTCCACTTT,CASQWSSYNSPLHF
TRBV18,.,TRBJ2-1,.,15,TGTGCCAGCTCACCACCCTCGCGGGGTGACAATGAGCAGTTCTTC,CASSPPSRGDNEQFF
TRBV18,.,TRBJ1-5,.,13,TGTGCCAGCTCACCAAGCCGGGATCAGCCCCAGCATTTT,CASSPSRDQPQHF
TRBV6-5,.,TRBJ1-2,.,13,TGTGCCAGCAGTTACTCGAGAGGAAATGGCTACACCTTC,CASSYSRGNGYTF
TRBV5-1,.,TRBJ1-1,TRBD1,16,TGCGCCAGCAGCAAGGGACAGACCTTGCGGAACACTGAAGCTTTCTTT,CASSKGQTLRNTEAFF
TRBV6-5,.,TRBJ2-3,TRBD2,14,TGTGCCACGACACTAGCGGGGGGAGGGGATACGCAGTATTTT,CATTLAGGGDTQYF
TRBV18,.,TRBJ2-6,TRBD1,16,TGTGCCAGCTCACCACCAGGGACAGGTGGGGCCAACGTCCTGACTTTC,CASSPPGTGGANVLTF
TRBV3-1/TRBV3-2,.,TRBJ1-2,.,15,TGTGCCAGCAGCCAAGTTCAGAATTTGGACTATGGCTACACCTTC,CASSQVQNLDYGYTF
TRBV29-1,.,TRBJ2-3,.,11,TGCAGCGTTGACCCAACAGATACGCAGTATTTT,CSVDPTDTQYF
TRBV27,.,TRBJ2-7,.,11,TGTGCCAGCAGTTTACCCCCGACAGGTTACTTC,CASSLPPTGYF
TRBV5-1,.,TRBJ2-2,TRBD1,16,TGCGCCAGCAGCTTGAGACAGGGGTTTGGGACCGGGGAGCTGTTTTTT,CASSLRQGFGTGELFF
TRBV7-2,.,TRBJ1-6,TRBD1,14,TGTGCCAGCGTCCGGGACAGGGTTTATCCACCCCTCCACTTT,CASVRDRVYPPLHF
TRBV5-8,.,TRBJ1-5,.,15,TGTGCCAGCAGCTTGACAGGGTCGGTGGATCAGCCCCAGCATTTT,CASSLTGSVDQPQHF
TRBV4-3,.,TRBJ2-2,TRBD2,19,TGCGCCAGCAGCCAAGCCCCATTTGCGGGAGGGGGAGCCGCCGGGGAGCTGTTTTTT,CASSQAPFAGGGAAGELFF